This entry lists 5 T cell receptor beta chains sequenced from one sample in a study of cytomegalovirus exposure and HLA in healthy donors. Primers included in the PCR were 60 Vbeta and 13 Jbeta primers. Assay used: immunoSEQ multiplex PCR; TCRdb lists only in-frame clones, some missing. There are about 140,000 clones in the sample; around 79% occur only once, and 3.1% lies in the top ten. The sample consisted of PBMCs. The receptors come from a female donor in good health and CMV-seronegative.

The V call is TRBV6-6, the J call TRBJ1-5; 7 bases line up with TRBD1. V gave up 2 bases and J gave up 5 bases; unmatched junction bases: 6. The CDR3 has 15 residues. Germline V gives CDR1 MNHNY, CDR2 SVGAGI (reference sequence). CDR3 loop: CASSYGQVGDQPQHF. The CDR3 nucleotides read TGTGCCAGCAGTTACGGACAGGTGGGAGATCAGCCCCAGCATTTT.

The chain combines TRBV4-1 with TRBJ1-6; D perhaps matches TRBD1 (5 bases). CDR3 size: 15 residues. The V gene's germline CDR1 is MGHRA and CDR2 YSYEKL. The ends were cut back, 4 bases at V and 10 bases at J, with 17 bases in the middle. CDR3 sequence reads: CASSRQTERTSPLHF. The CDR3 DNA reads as TGCGCCAGCAGCCGACAGACAGAACGAACCTCACCCCTCCACTTT.

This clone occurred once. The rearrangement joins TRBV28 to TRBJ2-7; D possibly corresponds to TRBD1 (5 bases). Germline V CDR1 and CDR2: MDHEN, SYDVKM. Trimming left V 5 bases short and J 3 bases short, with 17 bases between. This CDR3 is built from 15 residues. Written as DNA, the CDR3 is TGTGCCAGCAGTCTACTTAGGGGCAGGGACTACGAGCAGTACTTC. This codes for CASSLLRGRDYEQYF.

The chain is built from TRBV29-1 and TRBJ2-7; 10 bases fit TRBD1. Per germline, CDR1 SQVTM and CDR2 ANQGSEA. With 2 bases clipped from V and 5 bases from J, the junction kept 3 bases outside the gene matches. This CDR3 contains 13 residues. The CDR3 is CSVELGQGHEQYF. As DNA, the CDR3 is TGCAGCGTTGAACTGGGACAGGGGCACGAGCAGTACTTC.

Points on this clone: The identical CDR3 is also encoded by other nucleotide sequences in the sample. Here the CDR3 DNA reads TGTGCCACCAGCACGGACACGGCAATAACCGGGGAGCTGTTTTTT. Protein: CATSTDTAITGELFF. J is TRBJ2-2 and V is TRBV15, with D maybe TRBD1 (5 bases). The germline gives CDR1 LNHNV, CDR2 YYDKDF (reference sequence). With 4 bases removed from V and 5 bases from J, the gap between germline ends came to 14 bases. The CDR3 extends over 15 amino acids.